Listed below are T cell receptor beta chains from one sample, sequenced in a study of T cells expressing NK-cell markers. Using the 5' RACE reads, TCRdb records one entry per CDR3 protein without DNA. In total, the table holds approximately 150,000 distinct CDR3 sequences. Sequencing was done on a sample of blood T cells: a sorted CD56 or NKG2C T cell subset, CD4+ or CD8+ T cells, or bulk PBMC T cells (not recorded which). The receptors derive from a young man in good health. CDR3s include the opening cysteine and the closing phenylalanine or tryptophan.

CDR3: CASSLERGLVTEAFF
length: 15
V: TRBV5-1
J: TRBJ1-1

CDR3: CASSQRRPTGELFF
length: 14
V: TRBV5-5
J: TRBJ2-2

CDR3: CASGGQNFYEQYF
length: 13
V: TRBV12-3/TRBV12-4
J: TRBJ2-7

CDR3: CASSQPGQVNTEAFF
length: 15
V: TRBV4-1
J: TRBJ1-1

CDR3: CASSVVGEETQYF
length: 13
V: TRBV9
J: TRBJ2-5

CDR3: CASSQGLASYNEQFF
length: 15
V: TRBV3-1
J: TRBJ2-1

CDR3: CASSYLRGLAGATADTQYF
length: 19
V: TRBV11-1
J: TRBJ2-3

CDR3: CASSPAWGWDNEQFF
length: 15
V: TRBV7-2
J: TRBJ2-1

CDR3: CASSEINNEQFF
length: 12
V: TRBV5-1
J: TRBJ2-1

CDR3: CASSEELAGAQETQYF
length: 16
V: TRBV2
J: TRBJ2-5

CDR3: CASIPGGSWFPSTDTQYF
length: 18
V: TRBV12-3/TRBV12-4
J: TRBJ2-3

CDR3: CASSLRVNEQFF
length: 12
V: TRBV12-3/TRBV12-4
J: TRBJ2-1

CDR3: CASSQEGWDNEQYF
length: 14
V: TRBV4-3
J: TRBJ2-7

CDR3: CASSTIAGVVGELFF
length: 15
V: TRBV12-3/TRBV12-4
J: TRBJ2-2

CDR3: CASSFTLSGDEQFF
length: 14
V: TRBV7-7
J: TRBJ2-1

CDR3: CSATGRSGNEQFF
length: 13
V: TRBV20-1
J: TRBJ2-1

CDR3: CASSYLKETQYF
length: 12
V: TRBV6-6
J: TRBJ2-5

CDR3: CASSPTTGGDQPQHF
length: 15
V: TRBV27
J: TRBJ1-5

CDR3: CASNYGVNVATNSPLHF
length: 17
V: TRBV5-6
J: TRBJ1-6

CDR3: CASSLHKGAGELFF
length: 14
V: TRBV28
J: TRBJ2-2

CDR3: CASSWTSEDNEQFF
length: 14
V: TRBV11-1
J: TRBJ2-1

CDR3: CASSYPAGVTGELFF
length: 15
V: TRBV5-1
J: TRBJ2-2

CDR3: CASNSSVRRRTKNIQYF
length: 17
V: TRBV11-3
J: TRBJ2-4

CDR3: CASRAGDQPQHF
length: 12
V: TRBV6-5
J: TRBJ1-5

CDR3: CASSKRAYEQYF
length: 12
V: TRBV21-1
J: TRBJ2-7

CDR3: CASSSTGSNEQFF
length: 13
V: TRBV7-2
J: TRBJ2-1

CDR3: CASSRITGHNYNEQFF
length: 16
V: TRBV7-9
J: TRBJ2-1

CDR3: CASSSTRDSGSGELFF
length: 16
V: TRBV7-8
J: TRBJ2-2

CDR3: CASSPGAGASEQYF
length: 14
V: TRBV4-1
J: TRBJ2-7

CDR3: CASSQEDGGSNYGYTF
length: 16
V: TRBV4-2
J: TRBJ1-2

CDR3: CATRTTDGMAEAFF
length: 14
V: TRBV15
J: TRBJ1-1

CDR3: CASSHAGLTEAFF
length: 13
V: TRBV14
J: TRBJ1-1

CDR3: CASSNAADGREFF
length: 13
V: TRBV6-1
J: TRBJ2-1

CDR3: CASSLSGVGGETQYF
length: 15
V: TRBV12-3/TRBV12-4
J: TRBJ2-5

CDR3: CASSQVAGGEPQHF
length: 14
V: TRBV4-1
J: TRBJ1-5

CDR3: CSARDGTGRETQYF
length: 14
V: TRBV20-1
J: TRBJ2-5

CDR3: CAWSPSYEQYF
length: 11
V: TRBV30
J: TRBJ2-7